The table lists the clone carrying this T cell receptor (beta chain) with a count of one. Assay: immunoSEQ multiplex PCR; the TCRdb copy retains only in-frame clones and omits some. The table has around 89,000 clones, 83% seen once. These data are taken from a study of a mutant IDH1 vaccine in newly diagnosed glioma. On the study more broadly: Treated individuals were around 62% male and 37.5% female, averaging 40.4 years of age.

Germline lookup yields CDR1 LNHDA and CDR2 SQIVND (reference sequence). The CDR3 is made up of 16 amino acids. Trimming cost V 4 bases and J 12 bases, with 24 bases left between them. The sample's time point: baseline, week 1 (first vaccination visit). The treatment was: pre-vaccination baseline after standard-of-care therapy. J is TRBJ2-2 and V is TRBV19, with D perhaps TRBD1 or TRBD2 (6 bases each). The sequence was obtained from a woman in her fifties or sixties with glioma. Here the sequenced sample was PBMCs, taken from a glioma patient treated with radiotherapy, temozolomide or both. The CDR3 here is CASSTRGATVFRQLFF. The CDR3 nucleotides read TGTGCCAGTAGTACGAGGGGGGCCACTGTGTTCCGACAGCTGTTTTTT.